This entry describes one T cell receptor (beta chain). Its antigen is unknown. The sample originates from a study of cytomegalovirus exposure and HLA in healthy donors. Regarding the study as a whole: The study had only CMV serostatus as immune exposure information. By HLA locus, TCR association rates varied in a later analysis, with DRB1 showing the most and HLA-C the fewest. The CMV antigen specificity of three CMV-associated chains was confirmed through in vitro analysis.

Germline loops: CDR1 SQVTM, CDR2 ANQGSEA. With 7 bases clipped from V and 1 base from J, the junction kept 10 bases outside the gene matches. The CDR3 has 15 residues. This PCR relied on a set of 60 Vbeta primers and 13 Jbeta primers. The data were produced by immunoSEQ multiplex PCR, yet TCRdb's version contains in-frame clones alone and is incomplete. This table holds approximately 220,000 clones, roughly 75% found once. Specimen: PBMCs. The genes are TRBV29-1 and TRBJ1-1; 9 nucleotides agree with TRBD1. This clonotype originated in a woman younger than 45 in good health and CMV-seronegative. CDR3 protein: CSAGTGGGSNTEAFF. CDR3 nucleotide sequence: TGCAGCGCCGGAACAGGGGGCGGCTCGAACACTGAAGCTTTCTTT.